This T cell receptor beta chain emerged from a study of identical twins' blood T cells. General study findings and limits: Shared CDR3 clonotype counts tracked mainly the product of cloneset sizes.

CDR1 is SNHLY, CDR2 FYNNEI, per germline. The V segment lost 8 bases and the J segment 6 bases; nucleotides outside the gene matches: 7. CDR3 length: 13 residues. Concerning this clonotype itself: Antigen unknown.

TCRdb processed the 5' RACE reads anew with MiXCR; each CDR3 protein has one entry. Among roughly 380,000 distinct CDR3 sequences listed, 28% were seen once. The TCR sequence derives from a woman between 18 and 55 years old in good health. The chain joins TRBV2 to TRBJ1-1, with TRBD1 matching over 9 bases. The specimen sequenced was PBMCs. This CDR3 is CASDPGQGAEAFF. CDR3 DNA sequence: TGTGCCAGCGACCCGGGACAGGGAGCTGAAGCTTTCTTT.